These T cell receptor beta chains were read from a single sample in a study of blood T cell repertoires in COVID-19. TCRdb's copy holds only in-frame clones and misses some; the assay was immunoSEQ multiplex PCR. The sample has over 30,000 clones; roughly 90% are singletons. The sample was peripheral blood. The receptors come from a man aged 65 to 79 with acute or convalescent COVID-19. CDR3s include the opening cysteine and the closing phenylalanine or tryptophan. D genes are given only for firm matches. The size entry is marked missing in some rows and otherwise reads once, few, many or a size class.

cdr3_nt: TGTGCCAGCAGCGTTATATCCGGGACAGGGCCCTACGAGCAGTACTTC
cdr3_aa: CASSVISGTGPYEQYF
d_call: TRBD1
j_call: TRBJ2-7
clone_size: once
v_call: TRBV7-6

cdr3_nt: TGTGCCAGCAGCTTAGCTGACAGGGGTATCCGGGGCTACACCTTC
cdr3_aa: CASSLADRGIRGYTF
d_call: TRBD1
j_call: TRBJ1-2
clone_size: once
v_call: TRBV7-9

cdr3_nt: TGTGCCAGCAGCTCCCTTAGCGGGAGTGGTATCCCCGAGCAGTACTTC
cdr3_aa: CASSSLSGSGIPEQYF
d_call: TRBD2
j_call: TRBJ2-7
clone_size: .
v_call: TRBV7-9

cdr3_nt: TGTGCCAGCCGACTGACAGGGGCCTACGAGCAGTACTTC
cdr3_aa: CASRLTGAYEQYF
d_call: TRBD1
j_call: TRBJ2-7
clone_size: .
v_call: TRBV12-3/TRBV12-4

cdr3_nt: TGTGCCAGCAGTGAAGGTAGCGGGAGGGAGACCCAGTACTTC
cdr3_aa: CASSEGSGRETQYF
d_call: TRBD2
j_call: TRBJ2-5
clone_size: .
v_call: TRBV2

cdr3_nt: TGTGCCAGCAGTTTATCATCGCGGGAGGGCGGGACCCAGTACTTC
cdr3_aa: CASSLSSREGGTQYF
d_call: TRBD2
j_call: TRBJ2-5
clone_size: .
v_call: TRBV28

cdr3_nt: TGTGCCAGCAGCCCTGGGGCAGCTAACACTGAAGCTTTCTTT
cdr3_aa: CASSPGAANTEAFF
d_call: .
j_call: TRBJ1-1
clone_size: .
v_call: TRBV7-2

cdr3_nt: TGTGCCAGCAGCCCCCCCAGGGTGGGACTAGGAAGGGATACGCAGTATTTT
cdr3_aa: CASSPPRVGLGRDTQYF
d_call: .
j_call: TRBJ2-3
clone_size: .
v_call: TRBV21-1

cdr3_nt: TGTGCCAGCAGTTCGGGACACTTGAACACTGAAGCTTTCTTT
cdr3_aa: CASSSGHLNTEAFF
d_call: .
j_call: TRBJ1-1
clone_size: .
v_call: TRBV6-5

cdr3_nt: TGCGCCAGCAGCTGGTCCGGGACAGGGAACACTGAAGCTTTCTTT
cdr3_aa: CASSWSGTGNTEAFF
d_call: TRBD1
j_call: TRBJ1-1
clone_size: once
v_call: TRBV5-1

cdr3_nt: TGTCCCCCCCGCGGAGGGGGGGGGCCCCAAGAGACCCAGTACTTC
cdr3_aa: CPPRGGGGPQETQYF
d_call: .
j_call: TRBJ2-5
clone_size: medium-sized
v_call: TRBV9

cdr3_nt: TGTGCCAGCAGCTTAGCAGGAGCAGCGAACACTGAAGCTTTCTTT
cdr3_aa: CASSLAGAANTEAFF
d_call: .
j_call: TRBJ1-1
clone_size: .
v_call: TRBV7-9

cdr3_nt: TGCGCCAGCAGCCAGACTAGCGGGAGGCCTTATGACAATGAGCAGTTCTTC
cdr3_aa: CASSQTSGRPYDNEQFF
d_call: TRBD2
j_call: TRBJ2-1
clone_size: .
v_call: TRBV4-1

cdr3_nt: TGTGCCAGCAGCTTAGATAATGATGAGCAGTTCTTC
cdr3_aa: CASSLDNDEQFF
d_call: .
j_call: TRBJ2-1
clone_size: .
v_call: TRBV7-9

cdr3_nt: TGTGCCAGCAGCTTAGACTTAGGGGTAGGGGAGCCCCAGCATTTT
cdr3_aa: CASSLDLGVGEPQHF
d_call: .
j_call: TRBJ1-5
clone_size: .
v_call: TRBV11-2

cdr3_nt: TGCGCCAGCAGTCAATCGAACCGACACCATGCCTACGAGCAGTACTTC
cdr3_aa: CASSQSNRHHAYEQYF
d_call: .
j_call: TRBJ2-7
clone_size: .
v_call: TRBV23-1

cdr3_nt: TGTGCCAGCTCACCACTTCGCGGCAAAAACATTCAGTACTTC
cdr3_aa: CASSPLRGKNIQYF
d_call: .
j_call: TRBJ2-4
clone_size: .
v_call: TRBV18

cdr3_nt: TGTGCCAGCAGCCGGCCGGGTCCCTACGAGCAGTACTTC
cdr3_aa: CASSRPGPYEQYF
d_call: .
j_call: TRBJ2-7
clone_size: .
v_call: TRBV6-2/TRBV6-3

cdr3_nt: TGTGCCAGCAGCTCTAGCGGGACTGACGAGCAGTACTTC
cdr3_aa: CASSSSGTDEQYF
d_call: TRBD2
j_call: TRBJ2-7
clone_size: .
v_call: TRBV5-4

cdr3_nt: TGTGCCACCAGCAGAGATGAGGTTCAGCCCCAGCATTTT
cdr3_aa: CATSRDEVQPQHF
d_call: .
j_call: TRBJ1-5
clone_size: .
v_call: TRBV15

cdr3_nt: TGTGCCAGCAGCACCCGGGGGGGCCCCTCCTACGAGCAGTACTTC
cdr3_aa: CASSTRGGPSYEQYF
d_call: TRBD2
j_call: TRBJ2-7
clone_size: .
v_call: TRBV3-1/TRBV3-2

cdr3_nt: TGTGCCAGCAGCGTAGCTAGCGGGAGATTCCACGAGCAGTACTTC
cdr3_aa: CASSVASGRFHEQYF
d_call: TRBD2
j_call: TRBJ2-7
clone_size: .
v_call: TRBV9

cdr3_nt: TGTGCCAGCAGCCAGGAAGCGGGAGGGCCCTACGAGCAGTACTTC
cdr3_aa: CASSQEAGGPYEQYF
d_call: TRBD2
j_call: TRBJ2-7
clone_size: .
v_call: TRBV4-2

cdr3_nt: TGTGCCAGCAGGGCCGGTAGCAGCACAGATACGCAGTATTTT
cdr3_aa: CASRAGSSTDTQYF
d_call: .
j_call: TRBJ2-3
clone_size: .
v_call: TRBV7-3

cdr3_nt: TGTGCCATCATGGCAGGGGGATCCACAGATACGCAGTATTTT
cdr3_aa: CAIMAGGSTDTQYF
d_call: TRBD1
j_call: TRBJ2-3
clone_size: .
v_call: TRBV10-3

cdr3_nt: TGCGCCAGCAGCTTGGGGACAGGGGTTGGATATGGCTACACCTTC
cdr3_aa: CASSLGTGVGYGYTF
d_call: TRBD1
j_call: TRBJ1-2
clone_size: .
v_call: TRBV5-1

cdr3_nt: TGCGCCAGCAGCCAATTCGTCGGAGGCAATCAGCCCCAGCATTTT
cdr3_aa: CASSQFVGGNQPQHF
d_call: .
j_call: TRBJ1-5
clone_size: .
v_call: TRBV4-3

cdr3_nt: TGTGCCAGCAGCCAACCGGGACACCGGACTAGCGGAATCTCCTACAATGAGCAGTTCTTC
cdr3_aa: CASSQPGHRTSGISYNEQFF
d_call: TRBD2
j_call: TRBJ2-1
clone_size: .
v_call: TRBV2

cdr3_nt: TGTGCCAGTAGTATGGGACAGGGGGTAAACGATGAAGCTTTCTTT
cdr3_aa: CASSMGQGVNDEAFF
d_call: TRBD1
j_call: TRBJ1-1
clone_size: .
v_call: TRBV19

cdr3_nt: TGCGCCAGCAGCTTGAGGGCAGGGGACACTGAAGCTTTCTTT
cdr3_aa: CASSLRAGDTEAFF
d_call: .
j_call: TRBJ1-1
clone_size: .
v_call: TRBV5-1

cdr3_nt: TGCGCCAGCAGCTTGTTGGGAGGAGAAGGCTACACCTTC
cdr3_aa: CASSLLGGEGYTF
d_call: .
j_call: TRBJ1-2
clone_size: .
v_call: TRBV5-1

cdr3_nt: TGCGCCAGCAGCCAAGATTGGACTACTGGCGAGCAGTACTTC
cdr3_aa: CASSQDWTTGEQYF
d_call: .
j_call: TRBJ2-7
clone_size: .
v_call: TRBV4-3

cdr3_nt: TGTGCCAGCAAGAAGGACAGTGATGATGAAAAACTGTTTTTT
cdr3_aa: CASKKDSDDEKLFF
d_call: .
j_call: TRBJ1-4
clone_size: .
v_call: TRBV5-4

cdr3_nt: TGTGCCAGCAGCACCCGGTACTCAGGGGTCTACAATGAGCAGTTCTTC
cdr3_aa: CASSTRYSGVYNEQFF
d_call: .
j_call: TRBJ2-1
clone_size: .
v_call: TRBV7-2

cdr3_nt: TGTGCCAGCAGCAAAGGGCGGGACTCTGGGGCCAACGTCCTGACTTTC
cdr3_aa: CASSKGRDSGANVLTF
d_call: .
j_call: TRBJ2-6
clone_size: .
v_call: TRBV21-1

cdr3_nt: TGTGCCAGCAGCCCCTTCGGAGCTAGCGGATTTTACGCGCAGTACTTC
cdr3_aa: CASSPFGASGFYAQYF
d_call: TRBD2
j_call: TRBJ2-7
clone_size: .
v_call: TRBV9

cdr3_nt: TGTGCCAGCAGCATCCCGGGACAGGGGGCGACTGAAGCTTTCTTT
cdr3_aa: CASSIPGQGATEAFF
d_call: TRBD1
j_call: TRBJ1-1
clone_size: .
v_call: TRBV4-2

cdr3_nt: TGTGCCAGTACTCCCATCGAACAGCACTATGGCTACACCTTC
cdr3_aa: CASTPIEQHYGYTF
d_call: .
j_call: TRBJ1-2
clone_size: .
v_call: TRBV19

cdr3_nt: TGTGCCAGCAGCCAAGTTAGCGGGAGCTACAATGAGCAGTTCTTC
cdr3_aa: CASSQVSGSYNEQFF
d_call: TRBD2
j_call: TRBJ2-1
clone_size: .
v_call: TRBV14

cdr3_nt: TGTGCCATCAGTGTGACAGGGACTTCTATGAACACTGAAGCTTTCTTT
cdr3_aa: CAISVTGTSMNTEAFF
d_call: TRBD1
j_call: TRBJ1-1
clone_size: once
v_call: TRBV10-3

cdr3_nt: TGTGCCAGCAGTTTAAGTGGTTGGGAGGGGAGATCTGGAAACACCATATATTTT
cdr3_aa: CASSLSGWEGRSGNTIYF
d_call: .
j_call: TRBJ1-3
clone_size: .
v_call: TRBV28

cdr3_nt: TGCGCCAGCAGCTTGGCAGGGGCAGGAAACACCATATATTTT
cdr3_aa: CASSLAGAGNTIYF
d_call: .
j_call: TRBJ1-3
clone_size: .
v_call: TRBV5-1

cdr3_nt: TGTGCCAGCTCACCACTAACCCGGAGAGGGGGCCTTGATGGCTACACCTTC
cdr3_aa: CASSPLTRRGGLDGYTF
d_call: TRBD1
j_call: TRBJ1-2
clone_size: .
v_call: TRBV18

cdr3_nt: TGCGCCAGCAGCTTGTTTTCCGCGACAGACTCCTACAATGAGCAGTTCTTC
cdr3_aa: CASSLFSATDSYNEQFF
d_call: .
j_call: TRBJ2-1
clone_size: .
v_call: TRBV5-1

cdr3_nt: TGCAGCGCGGGACAGGGGGAGGATCAGCCCCAGCATTTT
cdr3_aa: CSAGQGEDQPQHF
d_call: TRBD1
j_call: TRBJ1-5
clone_size: .
v_call: TRBV29-1

cdr3_nt: TGTGCCAGCATCCTACAGGGGGGCGGCAATCAGCCCCAGCATTTT
cdr3_aa: CASILQGGGNQPQHF
d_call: TRBD1
j_call: TRBJ1-5
clone_size: .
v_call: TRBV6-5

cdr3_nt: TGTGCCAGCAGTTTAACGCCAGCGAATGGCTACACCTTC
cdr3_aa: CASSLTPANGYTF
d_call: .
j_call: TRBJ1-2
clone_size: .
v_call: TRBV12-3/TRBV12-4

cdr3_nt: TGCGCCAGCAGCTCAACCGGGACAGGGGGAAATGGCTACACCTTC
cdr3_aa: CASSSTGTGGNGYTF
d_call: TRBD1
j_call: TRBJ1-2
clone_size: .
v_call: TRBV5-1

cdr3_nt: TGTGCCAGTAGTATGGGGACAGGGGAAGATACGCAGTATTTT
cdr3_aa: CASSMGTGEDTQYF
d_call: TRBD1
j_call: TRBJ2-3
clone_size: .
v_call: TRBV19

cdr3_nt: TGTGCCAGTAGTATAGGCACAGGGGATTACTACAATGAGCAGTTCTTC
cdr3_aa: CASSIGTGDYYNEQFF
d_call: TRBD1
j_call: TRBJ2-1
clone_size: .
v_call: TRBV19

cdr3_nt: TGTGCCAGCACCGGGACTAGCGGGAGTCACACGGAGCAGTTCTTC
cdr3_aa: CASTGTSGSHTEQFF
d_call: TRBD2
j_call: TRBJ2-1
clone_size: .
v_call: TRBV2

cdr3_nt: TGCGCCAGCAGCCAAGATCTACGGGAGTGGGGGGATACGCAGTATTTT
cdr3_aa: CASSQDLREWGDTQYF
d_call: .
j_call: TRBJ2-3
clone_size: .
v_call: TRBV4-3

cdr3_nt: TGTGCCAGCAGCCATCAAGGGGCGACAAGGCAGGCTAAGGGCTACACCTTC
cdr3_aa: CASSHQGATRQAKGYTF
d_call: .
j_call: TRBJ1-2
clone_size: .
v_call: TRBV27

cdr3_nt: TGTGCCAGCAGACTAGCTGTAAACACCGGGGAGCTGTTTTTT
cdr3_aa: CASRLAVNTGELFF
d_call: .
j_call: TRBJ2-2
clone_size: .
v_call: TRBV6-5

cdr3_nt: TGTGCCAGCAGTTATCCTAGCGAACAAACCATTGAAGCTTTCTTT
cdr3_aa: CASSYPSEQTIEAFF
d_call: .
j_call: TRBJ1-1
clone_size: .
v_call: TRBV28

cdr3_nt: TGTGCCAGCAGTGAAGAAGACGGGACTGAAGCTTTCTTT
cdr3_aa: CASSEEDGTEAFF
d_call: .
j_call: TRBJ1-1
clone_size: .
v_call: TRBV2

cdr3_nt: TGTGCCAGCAGTGTCGACGGGACAGCGAATTTCAATGAGCAGTTCTTC
cdr3_aa: CASSVDGTANFNEQFF
d_call: TRBD1
j_call: TRBJ2-1
clone_size: .
v_call: TRBV25-1

cdr3_nt: TGTGCCACCAGGACAGGGGCCTACATTCAGTACTTC
cdr3_aa: CATRTGAYIQYF
d_call: TRBD1
j_call: TRBJ2-4
clone_size: .
v_call: TRBV6-5

cdr3_nt: TGCAGCGTTGAAGATCTCGACAGGGGAGGGAATACGCAGTATTTT
cdr3_aa: CSVEDLDRGGNTQYF
d_call: .
j_call: TRBJ2-3
clone_size: .
v_call: TRBV29-1

cdr3_nt: TGTGCCAGCAGTATCCTCGAGGGACAGGGACCCTACAATGAGCAGTTCTTC
cdr3_aa: CASSILEGQGPYNEQFF
d_call: TRBD1
j_call: TRBJ2-1
clone_size: .
v_call: TRBV28